The 19 T cell receptor beta chains given below trace back to one sample, sequenced in a study of blood T cell repertoires in COVID-19. Clones were read by immunoSEQ multiplex PCR, and TCRdb kept only the in-frame ones, dropping some. The sample contains some 200,000 clones, about 83% of which appear only once. Sequencing input: peripheral blood. The receptors come from a woman under 40 with COVID-19, enrolled during active disease.

The chain combines TRBV12-3 or TRBV12-4 with TRBJ2-3; no definite D call. CDR3 length equals 11 residues. The ends were cut back, 7 bases at V and 6 bases at J, with 8 bases in the middle. The CDR3 here is CASTSTDTQYF. The DNA for the CDR3 is TGTGCCAGCACCTCTACGGATACGCAGTATTTT.

This clone was seen more than once but under ten times. The CDR3 loop reads CASSRPRLAGELFF. The CDR3 DNA reads as TGTGCCAGCAGTCGCCCCAGACTAGCCGGGGAGCTGTTTTTT. This chain connects TRBV6-2 or TRBV6-3 to TRBJ2-2; tentatively, D is TRBD2 (6 bases). CDR3 length: 14 residues. The V and J ends lost 5 bases and 6 bases respectively, with 13 bases between them. The germline CDR1 and CDR2 sequences are MNHEY and SVGEGT.

This clone was seen a few times. The J gene is TRBJ2-3, the V gene TRBV3-1 (or the pseudogene TRBV3-2), with a weak D call TRBD2 (5 bases). Germline V gene lookup returns CDR1 LGHDT and CDR2 YNNKEL (reference sequence). The ends were cut back, 4 bases at V and 6 bases at J, with 11 bases in the middle. The CDR3 spans 13 residues. The DNA for the CDR3 is TGTGCCAGCAGCCTAACTAGTTTGGATACGCAGTATTTT. It translates to CASSLTSLDTQYF.

CDR3 DNA sequence: TGTGCCAGCAGTTACCCGGGACTAGCGACGCAGTATTTT. It codes for CASSYPGLATQYF. The chain couples TRBV6-6 to TRBJ2-3; 10 nucleotides line up with TRBD2. The length of the CDR3 is 13 residues. Trimming took 2 bases from V and 9 from J; bases not matched to a gene: 2. The germline CDR1 and CDR2 sequences are MNHNY and SVGAGI (reference sequence).

In DNA form, the CDR3 reads TGTGCCAGCAGCGTAGGGGCAGGGAACATGAACACTGAAGCTTTCTTT. Translated: CASSVGAGNMNTEAFF. The genes are TRBV9 and TRBJ1-1; possible D gene TRBD1, 5 bases. From germline, CDR1 is SGDLS and CDR2 YYNGEE. V was cut by 0 bases and J by 0 bases, with 12 bases left in between. The CDR3 length is 16 residues.

This clone was found a few times. V usage is TRBV19 and J usage is TRBJ1-5; D is perhaps TRBD1 (6 bases). The CDR3 covers 13 residues. CDR1 and CDR2 (germline): LNHDA, SQIVND (reference sequence). The germline V and J ends were trimmed by 2 bases and 9 bases, with 11 bases remaining between them. The CDR3 loop is CASSILGAGPQHF. In nucleotides, the CDR3 is TGTGCCAGTAGTATACTGGGGGCCGGGCCCCAGCATTTT.

This clone occurred a few times. Compared with germline, one end of the junction differs, possibly owing to a read error. This chain links TRBV7-2 with TRBJ2-7, with 14 bases aligning to TRBD2. The CDR3 has 15 amino acids. The germline V gene has CDR1 SGHTA and CDR2 FQGNSA. The CDR3 DNA reads as TGTGCCAGCAGTTTAGGGACTAGCGGGAGATACGAGCAGTACTTC. Translation: CASSLGTSGRYEQYF.

The chain is built from TRBV19 and TRBJ2-1, with D maybe TRBD2 (5 bases). CDR3 length: 13 residues. The ends were cut back, 3 bases at V and 6 bases at J, with 9 bases in the middle. The V gene's germline CDR1 is LNHDA and CDR2 SQIVND (reference sequence). The CDR3 coding sequence is TGTGCCAGTAGTATGGGAGTAGGCAATGAGCAGTTCTTC. Its translation: CASSMGVGNEQFF.

J is TRBJ1-3 and V is TRBV15; D is undetermined. The CDR3 has 16 residues. Germline V gene data show CDR1 as LNHNV and CDR2 as YYDKDF (reference sequence). V was cut by 0 bases and J by 0 bases, with 9 bases left in between. CDR3 DNA sequence: TGTGCCACCAGCAGAGATTTGACATCCTCTGGAAACACCATATATTTT. This gives the protein CATSRDLTSSGNTIYF.

This clone was seen a few times. The chain links TRBV4-3 to TRBJ2-7, with 9 bases that match TRBD1. This CDR3 is built from 15 residues. The germline gives CDR1 LGHNA, CDR2 YSLEER. The trim removed 5 bases at V and 6 bases at J, leaving 11 bases unmatched. The CDR3 loop is CASSERRDREGEQYF. The CDR3, as DNA: TGCGCCAGCAGCGAACGCAGGGACAGGGAGGGCGAGCAGTACTTC.

The chain links TRBV29-1 to TRBJ2-3, with 8 bases lining up with TRBD1. Germline V gene sequence: CDR1 SQVTM, CDR2 ANQGSEA. This CDR3 comprises 14 residues. The J segment lost 3 bases and the V segment lost 8 bases, leaving 10 bases of the junction unmatched. The CDR3 bases are TGCAGCACCGCAGGGGGCCAGGTGACAGATACGCAGTATTTT. It codes for CSTAGGQVTDTQYF.

CDR3 amino acids: CSVGVDTLSQEAFF. For the CDR3, the DNA is TGCAGCGTGGGAGTAGACACCCTCTCTCAGGAAGCTTTCTTT. The chain carries TRBV29-1 and TRBJ1-1; D ambiguous. V gave up 6 bases and J gave up 8 bases, with 22 bases separating them. The germline CDR1 and CDR2 sequences are SQVTM and ANQGSEA. The CDR3 covers 14 residues.

The rearrangement uses TRBV7-2 and TRBJ2-5; 8 positions agree with TRBD1. The CDR3 is 14 amino acids. Germline CDR1 reads SGHTA; CDR2 reads FQGNSA. After removal of 4 bases from V and 5 bases from J, the junction contained 6 bases not matched to a gene. CDR3 sequence (DNA): TGTGCCAGCAGCTCTGGACAGGGCCACGAGACCCAGTACTTC. This translates into CASSSGQGHETQYF.

The table lists this clone with a few counts. The chain employs TRBV12-3 or TRBV12-4 and TRBJ1-2, with a tentative D call TRBD1 (6 bases). The CDR3 extends over 13 amino acids. Deletions cut 5 bases from V and 3 bases from J, with 10 bases between. CDR3 DNA: TGTGCCAGCAGTACCGGGACATACTATGGCTACACCTTC. Encoded protein: CASSTGTYYGYTF.

This chain uses TRBV5-5 with TRBJ2-7, with a tentative D call TRBD2 (6 bases). This CDR3 region has 14 residues. Germline CDR1 reads SGHKS; CDR2 reads YYEKEE (reference sequence). V lost 0 bases to trimming and J lost 2 bases, with 9 bases between them. DNA of the CDR3: TGTGCCAGCAGCTTGGGTGGGGGGACCTACGAGCAGTACTTC. Encoded protein: CASSLGGGTYEQYF.

This clone has just one count. The chain recombines TRBV7-3 with TRBJ2-1; the match to TRBD2 covers 7 bases. The V gene end was trimmed by 3 bases and the J gene end by 2 bases; junction bases not matched to a gene: 4. The CDR3 contains 15 residues. Germline loops: CDR1 SGHTA, CDR2 FQGTGA. For the CDR3, the DNA is TGTGCCAGCAGCTTGTTGAGCGGGACCTACAATGAGCAGTTCTTC. Its translation is CASSLLSGTYNEQFF.

The V call is TRBV6-5, the J call TRBJ2-3; possible D gene TRBD1, 5 bases. Germline V gene data show CDR1 as MNHEY and CDR2 as SVGAGI. Trimming took off 8 bases at V and 6 bases at J, with 15 bases between the two ends. The CDR3 runs to 13 residues. Written as DNA, the CDR3 is TGTGCCAGCGGGGCAGCGAGAACCGATACGCAGTATTTT. It yields the protein CASGAARTDTQYF.

The CDR3 DNA reads as TGTGCCAGTAGTATCAAGGACATGGACAATGAGCAGTTCTTC. Translation: CASSIKDMDNEQFF. V and J are TRBV19 and TRBJ2-1; perhaps TRBD1 as D (5 bases). Trimming stripped 3 bases from V and 5 bases from J, with 11 bases between. The germline CDR1 and CDR2 sequences are LNHDA and SQIVND (reference sequence). The CDR3 length is 14 residues.

This clone came up once. The chain joins TRBV3-1 (or the pseudogene TRBV3-2) to TRBJ2-1; TRBD2 aligns across 13 bases. Germline CDR1 is LGHDT and CDR2 is YNNKEL (reference sequence). J was trimmed by 7 bases and V by 3 bases; bases with no gene match: 9. CDR3 length equals 17 residues. DNA for the CDR3: TGTGCCAGCAGCCAGGGACTAGCGGGATTCTTCTTAAATGAGCAGTTCTTC. It encodes CASSQGLAGFFLNEQFF.